The 14 T cell receptor beta chains listed next were all sequenced from one sample in a study of identical twins. A single record per CDR3 protein comes from TCRdb applying MiXCR to the 5' RACE reads. The table includes approximately 670,000 distinct CDR3 sequences, roughly 6% detected once. Sequencing was done on a sample of naive T cells sorted from blood. The receptors originated from a man younger than 35 in good health.

This chain joins TRBV30 and TRBJ2-7; 9 nucleotides align to TRBD1. This CDR3 is built from 15 residues. Germline V gives CDR1 GTSNPN, CDR2 SVGIG (reference sequence). V was pared by 3 bases and J by 5 bases, with 11 bases of the junction left unmatched. This CDR3 is CAWRAAGTGFDEQYV. The CDR3 DNA sequence: TGTGCCTGGAGGGCCGCCGGGACAGGGTTCGACGAGCAGTACGTC.

This clonotype was seen repeatedly, ten times or more. V gene TRBV18 combines with J gene TRBJ2-5; D gene ambiguous. The germline V gene has CDR1 KGHSH and CDR2 LQKENI. Trimming took off 6 bases at V and 5 bases at J, with 13 bases between the two ends. The CDR3 runs to 13 residues. The CDR3 reads CASSDTIGETQYF. The CDR3 DNA sequence: TGTGCCAGCTCGGATACTATCGGCGAGACCCAGTACTTC.

J is TRBJ2-3 and V is TRBV6-2 or TRBV6-3; D remains ambiguous. V lost 2 bases and J 6 bases, leaving 6 bases between the germline ends. Germline CDR1 reads MNHEY; CDR2 reads SVGEGT. This CDR3 has 12 amino acids. The CDR3 nucleotides are TGTGCCAGCAGTTACGGGTGGGATACGCAGTATTTT. It yields the protein CASSYGWDTQYF.

The rearrangement joins TRBV10-3 to TRBJ1-1; TRBD1 aligns across 8 bases. The CDR3 runs 14 residues. Germline V lookup: CDR1 ENHRY, CDR2 SYGVKD. Germline trimming cut 5 bases from V and 1 base from J; bases unmatched to any gene: 3. CDR3 loop: CAISSDRGNTEAFF. CDR3 nucleotide sequence: TGTGCCATCAGTTCCGACAGGGGGAACACTGAAGCTTTCTTT.

Here the CDR3 reads CSASRTSGRTDTQYF. In DNA, the CDR3 is TGCAGTGCTAGTAGGACTAGCGGGAGAACAGATACGCAGTATTTT. The rearrangement links TRBV20-1 to TRBJ2-3; 13 bases map to TRBD2. This CDR3 is 15 amino acids long. V lost 3 bases, J lost 3 bases, and 3 bases stayed unmatched. Germline V lookup: CDR1 DFQATT, CDR2 SNEGSKA (reference sequence).

In this sample, this clonotype turned up many times. V gene TRBV28 combines with J gene TRBJ2-2, with a tentative D call TRBD1 (6 bases). The germline V and J ends were trimmed by 8 bases and 4 bases, with 11 bases remaining between them. This CDR3 spans 13 amino acids. From germline, CDR1 is MDHEN and CDR2 SYDVKM. CDR3 in amino acids: CASQGWSTGELFF. The CDR3 DNA reads TGTGCCAGCCAGGGGTGGAGCACCGGGGAGCTGTTTTTT.

This clonotype was counted at least ten times. The chain combines TRBV5-1 with TRBJ2-2; 7 nucleotides line up with TRBD2. V trimming: 0 bases; J trimming: 6 bases; junction bases outside the gene matches: 8. The germline V gene encodes CDR1 SGHRS and CDR2 YFSETQ. The CDR3 totals 16 residues. CDR3 sequence: CASSLVAGEVPGELFF. The CDR3 DNA reads as TGCGCCAGCAGCTTGGTGGCGGGAGAAGTTCCCGGGGAGCTGTTTTTT.

The chain carries TRBV5-1 and TRBJ2-1; TRBD2 aligns across 10 bases. V lost 3 bases and J lost 4; bases outside the gene matches: 7. Germline CDR1 reads SGHRS; CDR2 reads YFSETQ. The CDR3 is 16 amino acids. CDR3 DNA: TGCGCCAGCAGCTACACACCTAGCGGGGGATACAATGAGCAGTTCTTC. Amino acids: CASSYTPSGGYNEQFF.

The V gene is TRBV12-3 or TRBV12-4, the J gene TRBJ2-3, with D hard to call. Trimming took off 3 bases at V and 4 bases at J, with 14 bases between the two ends. The CDR3 length is 15 residues. As DNA, the CDR3 is TGTGCCAGCAGTTTTTTCGCGCCCCGGGCAGATACGCAGTATTTT. This translates into CASSFFAPRADTQYF.

This clonotype was seen repeatedly, ten times or more. The chain uses TRBV3-1 and TRBJ2-7; 9 bases fit TRBD2. V was clipped by 4 bases and J by 10 bases; unmatched bases: 8. This CDR3 has 13 residues. CDR1 and CDR2 (germline): LGHDT, YNNKEL (reference sequence). The CDR3 nucleotides are TGTGCCAGCAGCCTAAATAGCGGGAGCCATCAGTACTTC. Encoded protein: CASSLNSGSHQYF.

Only a few counts were recorded for this clonotype. The chain employs TRBV29-1 and TRBJ2-2; D is perhaps TRBD1 (6 bases). V lost 4 bases to trimming and J lost 1 base, with 13 bases between them. The V gene's germline CDR1 is SQVTM and CDR2 ANQGSEA. The CDR3 is made up of 15 amino acids. CDR3 sequence (DNA): TGCAGCGTTGTTCCGGGACATAAGAACACCGGGGAGCTGTTTTTT. Protein product: CSVVPGHKNTGELFF.

This clonotype has ten or more counts. This chain connects TRBV6-2 or TRBV6-3 to TRBJ2-1; 12 nucleotides line up with TRBD2. The germline V gene has CDR1 MNHEY and CDR2 SVGEGT. The CDR3 has 17 amino acids. V lost 6 bases and J lost 4; bases outside the gene matches: 10. The CDR3 is CASSSTLLAGGYNEQFF. The CDR3 DNA sequence: TGTGCCAGCAGCTCTACCCTTCTAGCGGGAGGGTACAATGAGCAGTTCTTC.

J is TRBJ2-5 and V is TRBV5-5, with D hard to call. The V gene lost 1 base and the J gene lost 4 bases, with 17 bases spanning the gap. Germline assignment: CDR1 SGHKS and CDR2 YYEKEE (reference sequence). There are 16 residues in the CDR3. The CDR3 bases are TGTGCCAGCAGCTTGACTCCGGGCCAGCGAGGAGAGACCCAGTACTTC. Translating it yields CASSLTPGQRGETQYF.

This clonotype was detected many times. V and J are TRBV29-1 and TRBJ1-2; TRBD1 matches 9 bases. V lost 7 bases and J lost 3; bases outside the gene matches: 6. The CDR3 spans 13 residues. Germline-derived CDR1 and CDR2 are SQVTM and ANQGSEA. The CDR3 loop is CSASRQGDYGYTF. The CDR3 nucleotides are TGCAGCGCCAGTAGACAGGGGGACTATGGCTACACCTTC.